The entry below gives a single T cell receptor beta chain sequence along with its context. Its target is not known. This entry is derived from a study of CD8+ T cells in alopecia areata. Study observations and caveats: Normal skin's resident alphabeta T cells are sequenced alongside lesional scalp T cells.

Treatment described: oral pan-JAK inhibitor, 5-10 mg twice daily. Trimming cost V 7 bases and J 6 bases, with 7 bases left between them. Germline assignment: CDR1 SGHVS and CDR2 FQNEAQ. The CDR3 length is 11 residues. Sequencing relied on a cDNA template that was reverse transcribed from extracted RNA. Generated by immunoSEQ multiplex PCR, the TCRdb table keeps only in-frame clones and is missing some. This table holds approximately 280,000 clones, nearly 60% found once. The source of this sequence is a human donor with alopecia areata. Specimen: CD4+ T cells sorted from blood, collected at week 24, from a patient treated with tofacitinib. The chain combines TRBV7-8 with TRBJ2-1; D is ambiguous. Written as DNA, the CDR3 is TGTGCCAGCACCACTGGCAATGAGCAGTTCTTC. This gives the protein CASTTGNEQFF.